The 16 T cell receptor beta chains below all came from one sample that was sequenced in a study of type 1 regulatory T cells (dated by TCRdb to about 2021). The data were produced on an Illumina MiSeq. Using fastp at Q25 and MiXCR, TCRdb reprocessed the public reads and kept productive beta chains. CDR3 protein duplicates are merged, each entry listing the most common genes and DNA. In this sample the table shows some 100,000 distinct CDR3 sequences, 31% of which occur a single time. Clones ranked in the top ten supply approximately 2.2% of the sample. Material for sequencing was CD4+ T cells, either the whole sample or a sorted fraction (not recorded which). The receptors shown here come from a human donor in good health.

This sequence joins TRBV14 and TRBJ2-2, with D unclear. The germline V gene has CDR1 SGHDN and CDR2 FVKESK. V lost 1 base and J lost 4, with 13 bases in between. The CDR3 consists of 16 residues. The CDR3 loop reads CASSQAILVGTGELFF. The CDR3 nucleotides read TGTGCCAGCAGCCAAGCTATCCTCGTCGGCACCGGGGAGCTGTTTTTT.

This chain uses TRBV20-1 with TRBJ2-3; TRBD2 matches 11 bases. The CDR3 runs to 14 residues. Germline loops: CDR1 DFQATT, CDR2 SNEGSKA (reference sequence). The V gene end was trimmed by 5 bases and the J gene end by 5 bases; junction bases not matched to a gene: 6. As DNA, the CDR3 is TGCAGTGCTCGTAGCGGGAGGGCCCAAGATACGCAGTATTTT. This gives the protein CSARSGRAQDTQYF.

The chain uses TRBV7-9 and TRBJ2-7; 14 bases align to TRBD2. The trim removed 4 bases at V and 1 base at J, leaving 9 bases unmatched. The CDR3 contains 18 residues. Germline loops: CDR1 SEHNR, CDR2 FQNEAQ (reference sequence). Written as DNA, the CDR3 is TGTGCCAGCAGCTCGACTAGCGGGAGGGCCGTCGGGTCCTACGAGCAGTACTTC. Translated: CASSSTSGRAVGSYEQYF.

This clonotype was seen just once. This chain connects TRBV2 to TRBJ2-2; 11 nucleotides align to TRBD1. V dropped 5 bases and J dropped 8; count of bases not matched to a gene: 4. The CDR3 sequence is 14 residues long. Per germline, CDR1 SNHLY and CDR2 FYNNEI. CDR3 sequence: CASSPDRGPGELFF. The CDR3 DNA reads as TGTGCCAGCAGTCCGGACAGGGGGCCTGGGGAGCTGTTTTTT. Looking up the rest from reference TRBV2 and TRBJ2-2 gives the full variable domain: EPEVTQTPSHQVTQMGQEVILRCVPISNHLYFYWYRQILGQKVEFLVSFYNNEISEKSEIFDDQFSVERPDGSNFTLKIRSTKLEDSAMYFCASSPDRGPGELFFGEGSRLTVL.

The V and J genes are TRBV29-1 and TRBJ2-7; D possibly corresponds to TRBD1 (6 bases). V dropped 7 bases and J dropped 5 bases, with 12 bases sitting between them. CDR3 length: 11 amino acids. Germline V gives CDR1 SQVTM, CDR2 ANQGSEA. The CDR3 sequence is CSGGYRDEQYF. In nucleotides, the CDR3 is TGCAGCGGGGGTTACAGGGACGAGCAGTACTTC.

The chain joins TRBV29-1 to TRBJ1-1; 10 nucleotides match TRBD1. The CDR3 runs 14 residues. With V trimmed by 2 bases and J by 4 bases, 4 bases remained unmatched. CDR1 and CDR2 (germline): SQVTM, ANQGSEA. The CDR3 reads CSVEKTGGFTEAFF. As DNA, the CDR3 is TGCAGCGTTGAAAAGACAGGGGGCTTCACTGAAGCTTTCTTT.

Only a few counts were recorded for this clonotype. The chain uses TRBV5-1 and TRBJ2-7; D is perhaps TRBD1 or TRBD2 (6 bases each). V dropped 0 bases and J dropped 4 bases, with 14 bases sitting between them. The germline CDR1 and CDR2 sequences are SGHRS and YFSETQ. The CDR3 has 15 residues. CDR3: CASSLVTGGDYEQYF. The CDR3 DNA sequence: TGCGCCAGCAGCTTGGTGACAGGCGGGGATTACGAGCAGTACTTC. Full variable domain (outside the CDR3, taken from reference TRBV5-1 and TRBJ2-7): KAGVTQTPRYLIKTRGQQVTLSCSPISGHRSVSWYQQTPGQGLQFLFEYFSETQRNKGNFPGRFSGRQFSNSRSEMNVSTLELGDSALYLCASSLVTGGDYEQYFGPGTRLTVT.

This clonotype appeared a few times. The rearrangement joins TRBV27 to TRBJ2-1; 9 bases align to TRBD2. V was pared by 4 bases and J by 7 bases, with 2 bases of the junction left unmatched. Germline V gene lookup returns CDR1 MNHEY and CDR2 SMNVEV (reference sequence). The CDR3 is made up of 13 amino acids. In DNA form, the CDR3 reads TGTGCCAGCAGTTATCTAGCGGGAAATGAGCAGTTCTTC. It translates to CASSYLAGNEQFF.

The chain links TRBV12-3 or TRBV12-4 to TRBJ2-3, with D uncertain. The CDR3 runs 11 residues. The V and J ends lost 6 bases and 5 bases respectively, with 6 bases between them. The CDR3 DNA is TGTGCCAGCAGCAAGAAAGATACGCAGTATTTT. Translation gives CASSKKDTQYF.

V gene TRBV6-6 combines with J gene TRBJ2-1; TRBD2 aligns across 7 bases. The germline CDR1 and CDR2 sequences are MNHNY and SVGAGI (reference sequence). V shed 4 bases and J 2 bases; nucleotides not matched to a gene: 5. The CDR3 runs to 15 residues. CDR3 nucleotide sequence: TGTGCCAGCAGTTTAGCGGGCCCTACCTACAATGAGCAGTTCTTC. Residues: CASSLAGPTYNEQFF.

The chain is built from TRBV7-2 and TRBJ2-1, with TRBD2 as a possible D gene (6 bases). The CDR3 extends over 15 amino acids. V gave up 3 bases and J gave up 9 bases, with 18 bases separating them. Germline loops: CDR1 SGHTA, CDR2 FQGNSA. The CDR3 DNA follows: TGTGCCAGCAGCTTCTGGACCGCGCGGGGCCCTGAGCAGTTCTTC. Translation: CASSFWTARGPEQFF.

This clonotype was counted at least ten times. This chain links TRBV7-3 with TRBJ2-1; 12 bases agree with TRBD2. The V and J ends lost 5 bases and 9 bases, in that order; junction bases with no gene match: 8. The V gene's germline CDR1 is SGHTA and CDR2 FQGTGA. The CDR3 sequence is 15 residues long. DNA of the CDR3: TGTGCCAGCAGCCCCACTAGCGGGAGGAACATTGAGCAGTTCTTC. Its translation: CASSPTSGRNIEQFF.

This chain joins TRBV30 and TRBJ2-1; 7 nucleotides line up with TRBD2. The CDR3 loop spans 12 amino acids. The germline V gene has CDR1 GTSNPN and CDR2 SVGIG (reference sequence). V dropped 4 bases and J dropped 5; count of bases not matched to a gene: 2. The CDR3 DNA follows: TGTGCCTGGAATCTAGCGGACAATGAGCAGTTCTTC. As protein: CAWNLADNEQFF.

The sample holds one count of this clonotype. The V gene is TRBV6-5, the J gene TRBJ2-2; the D gene is possibly TRBD1 (7 bases). Per the germline V gene, CDR1 is MNHEY and CDR2 is SVGAGI. Trimming took off 7 bases at V and 4 bases at J, with 13 bases between the two ends. This CDR3 contains 14 residues. The CDR3 DNA follows: TGTGCCAGCAAGGCGGGACAGATCACCGGGGAGCTGTTTTTT. This translates into CASKAGQITGELFF.

This clonotype was seen a few times. CDR3 residues: CASSFTGLYEQYF. The DNA of the CDR3 is TGCGCCAGCAGCTTTACAGGCCTCTACGAGCAGTACTTC. The rearrangement uses TRBV5-1 and TRBJ2-7; tentative D call: TRBD1 (5 bases). The germline V gene encodes CDR1 SGHRS and CDR2 YFSETQ. V was cut by 2 bases and J by 3 bases, with 9 bases left in between. The CDR3 is 13 residues long.

The chain carries TRBV6-5 and TRBJ2-2; D possibly corresponds to TRBD1 (5 bases). The germline V gene encodes CDR1 MNHEY and CDR2 SVGAGI. Deletions cut 1 base from V and 6 bases from J, with 6 bases between. The CDR3 spans 13 residues. CDR3 coding DNA: TGTGCCAGCAGTTACTTCAGGGCCGGGGAGCTGTTTTTT. It specifies CASSYFRAGELFF.